The subject of this entry is one TCR beta chain. What it binds is not known. These data are taken from a study of post-analysis software for immune sequencing data. With 0 bases clipped from V and 5 bases from J, the junction kept 5 bases outside the gene matches. This CDR3 comprises 18 residues. The germline V gene has CDR1 SGDLS and CDR2 YYNGEE. Tagging with unique molecular identifiers was a feature of the TCR beta cDNA libraries. MiXCR, run by TCRdb on the PCR reads, gives a single entry per CDR3 protein. The sample carries approximately 570,000 distinct CDR3 sequences, 44% recorded once. Points from the study as a whole: A significant reduction in normalized Chao1 diversity was observed in multiple sclerosis patients versus controls. Clustering by F measure revealed strong co-clustering among samples prepared together in one batch. About 5 TRBV segments occurring more often in patients than controls included TRBV5-6, TRBV5-1 and TRBV20-1.

The V gene is TRBV9, the J gene TRBJ2-1, with TRBD2 identical over 16 bases. The sequence derives from a girl between 5 and 17 years old with multiple sclerosis. The sample was blood. CDR3 sequence: CASSVGGLAGGFHNEQFF. DNA for the CDR3: TGTGCCAGCAGCGTAGGGGGACTAGCGGGGGGGTTTCACAATGAGCAGTTCTTC.